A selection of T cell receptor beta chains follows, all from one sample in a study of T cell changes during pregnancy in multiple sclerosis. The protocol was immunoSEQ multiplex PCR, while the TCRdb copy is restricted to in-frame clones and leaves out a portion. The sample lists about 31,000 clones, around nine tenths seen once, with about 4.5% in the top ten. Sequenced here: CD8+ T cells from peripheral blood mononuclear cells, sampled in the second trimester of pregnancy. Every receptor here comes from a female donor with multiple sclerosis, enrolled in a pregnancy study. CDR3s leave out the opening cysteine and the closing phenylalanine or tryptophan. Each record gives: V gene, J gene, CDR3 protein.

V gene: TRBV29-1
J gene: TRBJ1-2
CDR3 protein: SVGRYYGYT

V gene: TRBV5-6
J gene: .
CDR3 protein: ASSLGEDYEQY

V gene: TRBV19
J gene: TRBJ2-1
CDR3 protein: ASSIGTSGMYEQF

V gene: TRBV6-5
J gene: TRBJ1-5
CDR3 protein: ASSQDRINNQPQH

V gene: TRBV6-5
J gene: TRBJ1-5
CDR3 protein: ASSYSLSNQPQH

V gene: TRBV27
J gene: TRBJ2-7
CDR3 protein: ASSYTSGPGYEQY

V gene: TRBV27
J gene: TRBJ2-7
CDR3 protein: ASSTWTGRPYEQY

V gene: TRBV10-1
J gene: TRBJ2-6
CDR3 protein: ASSGTGVGANVLT

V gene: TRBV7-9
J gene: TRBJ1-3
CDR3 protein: ASSLGRTSGNTIY

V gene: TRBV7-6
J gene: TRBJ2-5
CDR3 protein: ASSLVAEQETQY

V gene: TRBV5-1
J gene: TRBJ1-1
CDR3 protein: ASSLRGQGWTEAF

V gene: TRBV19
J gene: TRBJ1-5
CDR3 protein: ASRAAGGNQPQH

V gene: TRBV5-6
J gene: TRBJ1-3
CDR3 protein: ASSLGGYGNTIY

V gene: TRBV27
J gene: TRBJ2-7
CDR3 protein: ASSDGTGGYEQY

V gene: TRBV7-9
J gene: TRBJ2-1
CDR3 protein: ASTPKPVSGREWYNEQF